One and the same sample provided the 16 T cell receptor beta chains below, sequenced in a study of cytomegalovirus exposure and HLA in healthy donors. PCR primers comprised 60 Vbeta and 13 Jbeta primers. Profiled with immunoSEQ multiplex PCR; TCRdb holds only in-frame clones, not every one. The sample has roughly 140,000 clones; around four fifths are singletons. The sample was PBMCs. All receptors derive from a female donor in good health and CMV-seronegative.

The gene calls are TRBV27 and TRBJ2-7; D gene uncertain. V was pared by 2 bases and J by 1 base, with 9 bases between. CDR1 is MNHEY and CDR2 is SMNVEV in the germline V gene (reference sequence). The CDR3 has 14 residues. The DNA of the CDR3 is TGTGCCAGCAGTTTAAAAGAGTATTCCTACGAGCAGTACTTC. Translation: CASSLKEYSYEQYF.

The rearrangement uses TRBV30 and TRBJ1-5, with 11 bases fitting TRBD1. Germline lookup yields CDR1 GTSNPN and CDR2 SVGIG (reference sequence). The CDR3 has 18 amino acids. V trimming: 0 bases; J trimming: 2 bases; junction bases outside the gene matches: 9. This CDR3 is CAWSVVDRGRRGNQPQHF. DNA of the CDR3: TGTGCCTGGAGTGTGGTGGACAGGGGGCGCCGGGGCAATCAGCCCCAGCATTTT.

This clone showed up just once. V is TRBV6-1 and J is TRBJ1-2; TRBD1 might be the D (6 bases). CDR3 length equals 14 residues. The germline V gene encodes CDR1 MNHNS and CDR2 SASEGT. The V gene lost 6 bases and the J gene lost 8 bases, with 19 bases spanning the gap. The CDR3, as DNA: TGTGCCAGCAGCGCAATAGGGGCAGGGGTAGGCTACACCTTC. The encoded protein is CASSAIGAGVGYTF.

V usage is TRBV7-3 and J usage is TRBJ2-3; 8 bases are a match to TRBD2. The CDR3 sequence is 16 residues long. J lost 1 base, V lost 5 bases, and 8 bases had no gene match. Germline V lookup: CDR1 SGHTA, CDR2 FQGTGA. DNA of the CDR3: TGTGCCAGCAGCCCCAGCGGGAGCCTCGGCACAGATACGCAGTATTTT. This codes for CASSPSGSLGTDTQYF. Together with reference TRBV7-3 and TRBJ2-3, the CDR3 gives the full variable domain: GAGVSQTPSNKVTEKGKYVELRCDPISGHTALYWYRQSLGQGPEFLIYFQGTGAADDSGLPNDRFFAVRPEGSVSTLKIQRTERGDSAVYLCASSPSGSLGTDTQYFGPGTRLTVL.

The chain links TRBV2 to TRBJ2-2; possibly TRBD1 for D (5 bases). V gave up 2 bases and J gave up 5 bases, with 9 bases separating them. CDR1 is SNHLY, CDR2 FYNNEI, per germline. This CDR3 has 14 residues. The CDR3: CASSEQGRTGELFF. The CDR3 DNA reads TGTGCCAGCAGTGAACAGGGTCGGACCGGGGAGCTGTTTTTT.

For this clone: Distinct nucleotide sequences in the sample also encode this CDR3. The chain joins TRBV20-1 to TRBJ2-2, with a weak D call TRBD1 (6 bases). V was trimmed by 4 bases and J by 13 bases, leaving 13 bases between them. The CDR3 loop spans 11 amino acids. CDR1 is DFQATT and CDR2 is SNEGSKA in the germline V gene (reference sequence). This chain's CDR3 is CSAKNREGLFF. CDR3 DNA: TGCAGTGCTAAAAACAGGGAAGGGCTGTTTTTT.

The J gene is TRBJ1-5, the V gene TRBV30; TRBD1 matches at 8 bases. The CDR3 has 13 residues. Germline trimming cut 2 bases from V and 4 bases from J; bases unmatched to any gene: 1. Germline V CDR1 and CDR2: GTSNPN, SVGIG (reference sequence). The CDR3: CAWSRTGNQPQHF. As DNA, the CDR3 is TGTGCCTGGAGTCGGACAGGGAATCAGCCCCAGCATTTT.

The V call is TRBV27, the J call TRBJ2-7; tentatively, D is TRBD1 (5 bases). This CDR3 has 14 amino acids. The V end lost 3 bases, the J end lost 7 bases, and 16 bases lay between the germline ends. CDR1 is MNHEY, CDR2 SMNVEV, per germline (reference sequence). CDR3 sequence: CASSFSGRAGEQYF. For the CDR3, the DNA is TGTGCCAGCAGTTTCTCTGGCAGGGCAGGGGAGCAGTACTTC.

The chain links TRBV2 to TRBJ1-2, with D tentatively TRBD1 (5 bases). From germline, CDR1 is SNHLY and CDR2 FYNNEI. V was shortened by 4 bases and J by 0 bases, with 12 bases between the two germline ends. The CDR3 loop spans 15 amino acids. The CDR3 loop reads CASSVGFRANYGYTF. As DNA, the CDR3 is TGTGCCAGCAGTGTTGGCTTCAGGGCTAACTATGGCTACACCTTC.

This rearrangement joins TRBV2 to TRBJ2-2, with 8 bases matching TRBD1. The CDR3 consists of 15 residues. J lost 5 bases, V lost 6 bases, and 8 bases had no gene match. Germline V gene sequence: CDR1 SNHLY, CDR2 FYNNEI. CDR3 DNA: TGTGCCAGCAGCGCGACAGGGGTAGTAACCGGGGAGCTGTTTTTT. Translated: CASSATGVVTGELFF.

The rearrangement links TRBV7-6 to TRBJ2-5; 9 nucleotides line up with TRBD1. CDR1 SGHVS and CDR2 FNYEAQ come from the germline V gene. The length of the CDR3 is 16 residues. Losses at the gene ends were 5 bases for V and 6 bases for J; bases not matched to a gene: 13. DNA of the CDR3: TGTGCCAGCAGCCCCGTATGGACGACAGGGGGAAAGACCCAGTACTTC. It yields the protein CASSPVWTTGGKTQYF. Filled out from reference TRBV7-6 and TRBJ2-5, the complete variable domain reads GAGVSQSPRYKVTKRGQDVALRCDPISGHVSLYWYRQALGQGPEFLTYFNYEAQQDKSGLPNDRFSAERPEGSISTLTIQRTEQRDSAMYRCASSPVWTTGGKTQYFGPGTRLLVL.

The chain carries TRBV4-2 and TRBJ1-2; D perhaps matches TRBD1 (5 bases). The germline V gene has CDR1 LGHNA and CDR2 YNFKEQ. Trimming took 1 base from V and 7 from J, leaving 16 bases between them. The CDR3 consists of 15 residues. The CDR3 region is CASSQARVDRGGYTF. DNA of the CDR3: TGTGCCAGCAGCCAAGCCCGGGTAGATAGGGGTGGCTACACCTTC.

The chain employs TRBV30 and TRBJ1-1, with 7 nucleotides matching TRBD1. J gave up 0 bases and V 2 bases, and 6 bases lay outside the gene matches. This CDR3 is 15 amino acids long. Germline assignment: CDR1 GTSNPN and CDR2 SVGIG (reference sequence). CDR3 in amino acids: CAWSRDRVMNTEAFF. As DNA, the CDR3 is TGTGCCTGGAGTAGAGACAGGGTTATGAACACTGAAGCTTTCTTT.

CDR3 region: CASSIGQNGYNEQFF. The CDR3 region has the DNA TGTGCCAGTAGTATTGGACAAAACGGGTACAATGAGCAGTTCTTC. The chain has TRBV19 and TRBJ2-1; D is perhaps TRBD1 (5 bases). The CDR3 runs to 15 residues. V was clipped by 3 bases and J by 4 bases, with 13 bases between them. The germline gives CDR1 LNHDA, CDR2 SQIVND (reference sequence).

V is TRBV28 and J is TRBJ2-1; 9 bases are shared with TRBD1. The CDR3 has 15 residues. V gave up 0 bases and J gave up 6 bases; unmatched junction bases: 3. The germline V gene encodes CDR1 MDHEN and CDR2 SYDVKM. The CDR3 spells CASSLWGGQGNEQFF. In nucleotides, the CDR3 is TGTGCCAGCAGTTTATGGGGGGGACAGGGCAATGAGCAGTTCTTC.

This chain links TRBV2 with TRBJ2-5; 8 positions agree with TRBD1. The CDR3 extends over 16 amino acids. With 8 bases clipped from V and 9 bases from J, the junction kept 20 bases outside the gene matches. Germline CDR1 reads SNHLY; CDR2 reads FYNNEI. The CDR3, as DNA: TGTGCCAGCTACTACACCGGACAGGGTTCGCGGGATCCCCAGTACTTC. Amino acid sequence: CASYYTGQGSRDPQYF.